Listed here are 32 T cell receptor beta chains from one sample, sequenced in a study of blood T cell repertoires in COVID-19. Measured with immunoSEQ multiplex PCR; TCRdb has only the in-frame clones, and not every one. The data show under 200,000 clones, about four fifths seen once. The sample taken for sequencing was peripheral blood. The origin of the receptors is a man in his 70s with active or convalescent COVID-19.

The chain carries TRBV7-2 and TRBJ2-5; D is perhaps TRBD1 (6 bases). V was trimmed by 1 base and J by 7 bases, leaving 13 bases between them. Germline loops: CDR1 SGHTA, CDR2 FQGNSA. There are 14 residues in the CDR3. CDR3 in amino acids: CASSLGGPEGTQYF. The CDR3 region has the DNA TGTGCCAGCAGCTTAGGGGGGCCCGAGGGGACCCAGTACTTC.

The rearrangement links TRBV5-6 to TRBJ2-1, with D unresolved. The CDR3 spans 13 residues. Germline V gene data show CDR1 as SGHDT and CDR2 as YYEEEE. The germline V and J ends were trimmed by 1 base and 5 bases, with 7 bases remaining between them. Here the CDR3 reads CASSLLLNNEQFF. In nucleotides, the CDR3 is TGTGCCAGCAGCTTGTTACTAAACAATGAGCAGTTCTTC.

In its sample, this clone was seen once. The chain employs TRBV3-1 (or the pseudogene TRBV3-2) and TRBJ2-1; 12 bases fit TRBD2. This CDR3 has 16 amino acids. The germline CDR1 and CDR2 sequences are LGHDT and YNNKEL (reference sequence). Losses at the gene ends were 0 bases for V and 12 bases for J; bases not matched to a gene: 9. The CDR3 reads CASSQDRLAGGPRQFF. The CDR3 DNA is TGTGCCAGCAGCCAAGATCGGCTAGCGGGAGGGCCGAGGCAGTTCTTC.

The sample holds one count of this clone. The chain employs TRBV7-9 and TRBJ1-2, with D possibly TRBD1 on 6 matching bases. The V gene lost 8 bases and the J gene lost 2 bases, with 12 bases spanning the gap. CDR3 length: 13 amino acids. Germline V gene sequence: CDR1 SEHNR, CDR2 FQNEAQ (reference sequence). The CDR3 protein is CASRTGSNYGYTF. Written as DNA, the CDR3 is TGTGCCAGCCGTACAGGGTCCAACTATGGCTACACCTTC.

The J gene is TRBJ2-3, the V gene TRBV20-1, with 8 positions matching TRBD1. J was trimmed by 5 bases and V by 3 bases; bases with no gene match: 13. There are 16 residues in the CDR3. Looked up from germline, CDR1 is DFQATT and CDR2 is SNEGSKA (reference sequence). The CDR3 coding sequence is TGCAGTGCTAGTACCCGTTCGACAGGGGTGAAAGATACGCAGTATTTT. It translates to CSASTRSTGVKDTQYF.

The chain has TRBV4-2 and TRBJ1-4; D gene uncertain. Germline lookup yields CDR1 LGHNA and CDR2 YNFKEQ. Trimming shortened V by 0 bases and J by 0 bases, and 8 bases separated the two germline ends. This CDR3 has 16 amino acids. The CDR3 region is CASSQEGGTTNEKLFF. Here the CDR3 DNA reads TGTGCCAGCAGCCAAGAGGGAGGTACAACTAATGAAAAACTGTTTTTT.

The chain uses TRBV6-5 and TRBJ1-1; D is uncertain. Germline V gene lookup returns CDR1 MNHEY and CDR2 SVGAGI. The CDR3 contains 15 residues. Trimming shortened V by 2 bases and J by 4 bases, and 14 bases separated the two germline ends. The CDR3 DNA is TGTGCCAGCAGTTACAAGGAGGCCCGGGGCACTGAAGCTTTCTTT. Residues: CASSYKEARGTEAFF.

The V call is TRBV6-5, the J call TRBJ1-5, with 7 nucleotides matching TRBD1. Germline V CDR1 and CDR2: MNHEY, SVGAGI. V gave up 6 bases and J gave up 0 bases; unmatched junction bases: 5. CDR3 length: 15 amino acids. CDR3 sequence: CASSLTGFSNQPQHF. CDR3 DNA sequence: TGTGCCAGCAGCCTGACAGGGTTTAGCAATCAGCCCCAGCATTTT.

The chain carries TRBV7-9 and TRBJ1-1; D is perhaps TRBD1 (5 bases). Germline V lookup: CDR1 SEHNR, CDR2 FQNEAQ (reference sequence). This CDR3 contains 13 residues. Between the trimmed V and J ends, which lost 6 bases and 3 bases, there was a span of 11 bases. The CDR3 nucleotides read TGTGCCAGCAGAAAGGACACCTACACTGAAGCTTTCTTT. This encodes CASRKDTYTEAFF.

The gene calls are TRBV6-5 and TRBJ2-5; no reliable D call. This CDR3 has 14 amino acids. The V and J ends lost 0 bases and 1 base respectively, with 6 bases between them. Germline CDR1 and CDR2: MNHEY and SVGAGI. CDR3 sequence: CASSYSRRQETQYF. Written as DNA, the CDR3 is TGTGCCAGCAGTTACTCGAGGCGCCAAGAGACCCAGTACTTC.

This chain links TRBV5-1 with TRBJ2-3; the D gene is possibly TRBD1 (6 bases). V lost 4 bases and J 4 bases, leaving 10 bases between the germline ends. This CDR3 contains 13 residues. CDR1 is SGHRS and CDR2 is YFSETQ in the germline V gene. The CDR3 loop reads CASSGQTSDTQYF. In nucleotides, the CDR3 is TGCGCCAGCAGCGGACAGACCTCAGATACGCAGTATTTT.

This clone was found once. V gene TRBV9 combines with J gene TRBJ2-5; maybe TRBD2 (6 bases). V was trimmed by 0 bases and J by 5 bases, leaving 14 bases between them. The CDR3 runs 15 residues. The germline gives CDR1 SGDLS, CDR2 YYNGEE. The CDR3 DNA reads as TGTGCCAGCAGCGTAGGTTTGGGTGGGGGGGAGACCCAGTACTTC. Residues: CASSVGLGGGETQYF.

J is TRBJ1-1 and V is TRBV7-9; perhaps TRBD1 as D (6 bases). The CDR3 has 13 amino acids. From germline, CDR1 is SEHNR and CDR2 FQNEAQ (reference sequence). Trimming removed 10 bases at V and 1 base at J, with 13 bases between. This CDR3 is CAMTLTGNTEAFF. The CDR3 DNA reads TGTGCCATGACTTTGACAGGGAACACTGAAGCTTTCTTT.

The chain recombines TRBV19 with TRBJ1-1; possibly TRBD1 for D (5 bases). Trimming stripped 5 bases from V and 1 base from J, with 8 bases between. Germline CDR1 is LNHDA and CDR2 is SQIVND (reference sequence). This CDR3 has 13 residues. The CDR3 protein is CASSSTENTEAFF. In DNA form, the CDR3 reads TGTGCCAGTAGTTCGACAGAGAACACTGAAGCTTTCTTT.

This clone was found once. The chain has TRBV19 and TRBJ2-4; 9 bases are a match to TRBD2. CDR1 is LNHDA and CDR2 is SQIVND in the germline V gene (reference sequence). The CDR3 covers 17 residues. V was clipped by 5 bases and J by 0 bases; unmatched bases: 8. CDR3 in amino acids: CASSVLSGGRAKNIQYF. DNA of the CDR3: TGTGCCAGTAGTGTTCTTAGCGGGGGCCGAGCCAAAAACATTCAGTACTTC.

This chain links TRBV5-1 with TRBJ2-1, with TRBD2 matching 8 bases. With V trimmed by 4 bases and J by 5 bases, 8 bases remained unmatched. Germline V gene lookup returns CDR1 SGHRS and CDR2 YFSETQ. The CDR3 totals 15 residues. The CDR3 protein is CASSKTGTRHNEQFF. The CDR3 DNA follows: TGCGCCAGCAGCAAGACCGGGACTAGGCACAATGAGCAGTTCTTC.

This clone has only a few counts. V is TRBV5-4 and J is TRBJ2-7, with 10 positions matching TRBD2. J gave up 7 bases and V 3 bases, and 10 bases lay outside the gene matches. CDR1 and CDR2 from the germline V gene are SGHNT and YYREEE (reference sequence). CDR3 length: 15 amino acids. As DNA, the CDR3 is TGTGCCAGCAGCTCCTGGAGCGGGGGGGCCGCTGAGCAGTACTTC. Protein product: CASSSWSGGAAEQYF.

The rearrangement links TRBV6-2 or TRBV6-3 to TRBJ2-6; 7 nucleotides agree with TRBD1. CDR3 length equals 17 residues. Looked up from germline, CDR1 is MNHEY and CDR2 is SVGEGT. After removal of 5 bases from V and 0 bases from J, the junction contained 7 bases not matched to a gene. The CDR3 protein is CASSTGVASSGANVLTF. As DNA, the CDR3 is TGTGCCAGCAGTACAGGGGTCGCCAGCTCTGGGGCCAACGTCCTGACTTTC.

CDR3 residues: CASSALFGQGAEKLFF. As DNA, the CDR3 is TGTGCCAGCAGCGCTCTCTTCGGACAGGGGGCCGAAAAACTGTTTTTT. V gene TRBV9 combines with J gene TRBJ1-4; the match to TRBD1 covers 11 bases. From germline, CDR1 is SGDLS and CDR2 YYNGEE. The CDR3 spans 16 residues. Losses at the gene ends were 3 bases for V and 8 bases for J; bases not matched to a gene: 9.

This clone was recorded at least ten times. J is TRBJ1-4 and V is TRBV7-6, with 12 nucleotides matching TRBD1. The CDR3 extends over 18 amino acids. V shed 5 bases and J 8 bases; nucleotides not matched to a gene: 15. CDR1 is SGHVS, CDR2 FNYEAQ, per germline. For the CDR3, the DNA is TGTGCCAGCAGCGCCGCCCCGGGACAGGGGGCGCTGGGGGAAAAACTGTTTTTT. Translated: CASSAAPGQGALGEKLFF.

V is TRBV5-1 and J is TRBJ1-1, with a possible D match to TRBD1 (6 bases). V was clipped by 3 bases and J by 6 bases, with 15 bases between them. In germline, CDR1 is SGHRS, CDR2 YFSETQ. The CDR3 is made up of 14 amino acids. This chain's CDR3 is CASSYPREGAEAFF. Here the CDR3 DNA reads TGCGCCAGCAGCTACCCCCGAGAGGGGGCTGAAGCTTTCTTT.

The CDR3 region has the DNA TGTGCCAGCTCGGGGAACGGACAGGCTAGGGGTACTGAAGCTTTCTTT. This gives the protein CASSGNGQARGTEAFF. The chain carries TRBV7-9 and TRBJ1-1; 7 bases fit TRBD1. The CDR3 covers 16 residues. Per the germline V gene, CDR1 is SEHNR and CDR2 is FQNEAQ (reference sequence). Unmatched junction bases numbered 17, after V lost 8 bases and J lost 5 bases.

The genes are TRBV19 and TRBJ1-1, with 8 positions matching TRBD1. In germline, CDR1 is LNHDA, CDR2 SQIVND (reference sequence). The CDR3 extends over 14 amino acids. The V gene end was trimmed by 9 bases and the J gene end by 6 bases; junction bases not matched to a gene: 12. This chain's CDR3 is CASRRDRTLAEAFF. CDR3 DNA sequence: TGTGCCAGCCGAAGGGACAGGACTCTCGCTGAAGCTTTCTTT.

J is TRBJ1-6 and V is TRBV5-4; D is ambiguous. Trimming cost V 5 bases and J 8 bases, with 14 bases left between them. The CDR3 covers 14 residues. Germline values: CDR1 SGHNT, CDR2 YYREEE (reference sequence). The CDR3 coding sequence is TGTGCCAGCAGGCGAGGAGGCGCGGATTCACCCCTCCACTTT. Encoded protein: CASRRGGADSPLHF.

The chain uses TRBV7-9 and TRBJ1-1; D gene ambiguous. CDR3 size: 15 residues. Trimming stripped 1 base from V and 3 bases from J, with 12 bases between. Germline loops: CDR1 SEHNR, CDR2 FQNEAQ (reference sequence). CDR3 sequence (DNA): TGTGCCAGCAGCTTAGACGGTATTGAGGACACTGAAGCTTTCTTT. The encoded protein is CASSLDGIEDTEAFF.

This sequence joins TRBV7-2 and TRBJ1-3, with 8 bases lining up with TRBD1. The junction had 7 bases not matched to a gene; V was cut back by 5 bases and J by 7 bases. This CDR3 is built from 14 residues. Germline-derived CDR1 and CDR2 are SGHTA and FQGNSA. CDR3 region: CASSPQGGWNTIYF. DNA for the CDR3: TGTGCCAGCAGCCCACAGGGGGGATGGAACACCATATATTTT. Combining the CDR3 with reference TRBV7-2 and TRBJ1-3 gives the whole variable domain GAGVSQSPSNKVTEKGKDVELRCDPISGHTALYWYRQSLGQGLEFLIYFQGNSAPDKSGLPSDRFSAERTGGSVSTLTIQRTQQEDSAVYLCASSPQGGWNTIYFGEGSWLTVV.

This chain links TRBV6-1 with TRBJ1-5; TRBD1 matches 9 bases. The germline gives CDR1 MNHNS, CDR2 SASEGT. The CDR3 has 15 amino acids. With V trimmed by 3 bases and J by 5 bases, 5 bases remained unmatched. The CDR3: CASSEGTGYYQPQHF. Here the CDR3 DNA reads TGTGCCAGCAGTGAGGGGACAGGGTATTATCAGCCCCAGCATTTT.

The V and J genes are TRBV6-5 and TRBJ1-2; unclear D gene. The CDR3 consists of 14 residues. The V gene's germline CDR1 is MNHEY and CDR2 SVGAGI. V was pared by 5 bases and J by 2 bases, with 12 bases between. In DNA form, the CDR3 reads TGTGCCAGCAGTAACGGAGGCAGGAACTATGGCTACACCTTC. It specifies CASSNGGRNYGYTF.

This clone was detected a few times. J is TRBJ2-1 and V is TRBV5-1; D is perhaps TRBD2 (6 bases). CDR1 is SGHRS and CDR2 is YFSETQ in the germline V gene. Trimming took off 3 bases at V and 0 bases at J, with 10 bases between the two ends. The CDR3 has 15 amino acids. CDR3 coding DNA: TGCGCCAGCAGCTATAAGGAGGGCTCCTACAATGAGCAGTTCTTC. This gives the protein CASSYKEGSYNEQFF.

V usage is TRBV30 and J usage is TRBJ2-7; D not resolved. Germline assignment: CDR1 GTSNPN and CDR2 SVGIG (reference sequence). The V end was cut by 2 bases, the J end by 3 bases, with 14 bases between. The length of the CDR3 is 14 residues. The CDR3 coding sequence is TGTGCCTGGAGTCCAGACAATCTGGGCTACGAGCAGTACTTC. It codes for CAWSPDNLGYEQYF.

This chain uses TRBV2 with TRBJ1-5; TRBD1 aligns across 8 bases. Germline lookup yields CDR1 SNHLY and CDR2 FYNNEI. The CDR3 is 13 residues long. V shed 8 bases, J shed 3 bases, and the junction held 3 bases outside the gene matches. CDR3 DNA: TGTGCCAGCGGGGGACAGGACAATCAGCCCCAGCATTTT. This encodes CASGGQDNQPQHF. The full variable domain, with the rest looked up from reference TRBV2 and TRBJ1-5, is EPEVTQTPSHQVTQMGQEVILRCVPISNHLYFYWYRQILGQKVEFLVSFYNNEISEKSEIFDDQFSVERPDGSNFTLKIRSTKLEDSAMYFCASGGQDNQPQHFGDGTRLSIL.

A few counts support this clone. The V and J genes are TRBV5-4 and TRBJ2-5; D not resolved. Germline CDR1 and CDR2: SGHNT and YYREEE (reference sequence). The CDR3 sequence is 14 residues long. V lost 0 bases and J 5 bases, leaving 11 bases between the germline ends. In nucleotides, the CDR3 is TGTGCCAGCAGCTTGGACTCGATGCGGGAGACCCAGTACTTC. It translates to CASSLDSMRETQYF.